The 14 T cell receptor beta chains listed next were all sequenced from one sample in a study of human T cells and chemical hapten exposure. This sample's time point: patch test 1, 2 weeks after DPC sensitization. Treatment defined: therapeutic diphenylcyclopropenone sensitization with weekly scalp DPC. A single record per CDR3 protein comes from TCRdb applying MiXCR to the RACE reads. In the table there are roughly 360,000 distinct CDR3 sequences, approximately 5.1% of which are singletons. The specimen comprised whole blood, sampled in connection with sensitization to the hapten diphenylcyclopropenone (DPC). The receptor source for this set is a woman in her forties or fifties with alopecia areata. Some clones in this sample may be carry-over from other donors' samples.

This clonotype appeared many times. The V and J genes are TRBV20-1 and TRBJ2-7, with TRBD2 identical over 11 bases. The CDR3 contains 14 residues. Germline trimming cut 6 bases from V and 9 bases from J; bases unmatched to any gene: 13. Germline values: CDR1 DFQATT, CDR2 SNEGSKA (reference sequence). DNA for the CDR3: TGCAGTGCCCCCTTAGCGGGAGGGCCTTCGATGCAGTACTTC. As protein: CSAPLAGGPSMQYF.

This clonotype was detected many times. CDR3 loop: CASSQEGDEAGSGNTIYF. CDR3 nucleotides: TGTGCCAGCAGCCAAGAGGGTGACGAGGCCGGATCTGGAAACACCATATATTTT. This chain joins TRBV4-2 and TRBJ1-3; unclear D gene. The CDR3 has 18 residues. V lost 0 bases and J lost 1, with 16 bases in between. Germline CDR1 and CDR2: LGHNA and YNFKEQ.

The J gene is TRBJ1-5, the V gene TRBV20-1; D is uncertain. The CDR3 runs 14 residues. Trimming shortened V by 1 base and J by 6 bases, and 13 bases separated the two germline ends. Per the germline V gene, CDR1 is DFQATT and CDR2 is SNEGSKA (reference sequence). The CDR3 is CSARAGPGRQPQHF. DNA of the CDR3: TGCAGTGCTAGAGCTGGGCCAGGCCGTCAGCCCCAGCATTTT.

With respect to this clonotype: Germline and junction disagree at one end, which may indicate a read error. V usage is TRBV7-9 and J usage is TRBJ2-5; TRBD2 aligns across 8 bases. CDR3 length: 15 amino acids. In germline, CDR1 is SEHNR, CDR2 FQNEAQ (reference sequence). The CDR3 DNA reads TGTGGCAGCAGCTCCCAACTAGCGGAGGTGGAGACCCAGTACTTC. The encoded protein is CGSSSQLAEVETQYF.

This clonotype showed up many times. The genes are TRBV29-1 and TRBJ2-7; D gene unclear. Germline V gene lookup returns CDR1 SQVTM and CDR2 ANQGSEA. The CDR3 is 11 residues long. The ends were cut back, 0 bases at V and 7 bases at J, with 7 bases in the middle. In nucleotides, the CDR3 is TGCAGCGTTGAAGATTGGGGAGAGCAGTACTTC. Translating it yields CSVEDWGEQYF.

This clonotype has just a few counts. V is TRBV5-5 and J is TRBJ1-5; D gene unclear. Germline CDR1 is SGHKS and CDR2 is YYEKEE (reference sequence). V lost 5 bases and J lost 10, with 19 bases in between. This CDR3 region has 14 residues. CDR3 sequence reads: CASSPERRISPQHF. CDR3 sequence (DNA): TGTGCCAGCAGTCCGGAGAGGAGAATCAGCCCCCAGCATTTT. Variable domain in full (rest from reference TRBV5-5 and TRBJ1-5): DAGVTQSPTHLIKTRGQQVTLRCSPISGHKSVSWYQQVLGQGPQFIFQYYEKEERGRGNFPDRFSARQFPNYSSELNVNALLLGDSALYLCASSPERRISPQHFGDGTRLSIL.

In its sample, this clonotype was seen many times. The chain employs TRBV7-6 and TRBJ2-2; 12 nucleotides agree with TRBD2. After removal of 4 bases from V and 0 bases from J, the junction contained 6 bases not matched to a gene. Germline V lookup: CDR1 SGHVS, CDR2 FNYEAQ. The CDR3 extends over 18 amino acids. DNA of the CDR3: TGTGCCAGCAGCTCTGGACTAGCGGGGACTCCGAACACCGGGGAGCTGTTTTTT. It encodes CASSSGLAGTPNTGELFF.

This clonotype has more than one count but fewer than ten. The chain couples TRBV7-9 to TRBJ2-7; D not certain. Between the trimmed V and J ends, which lost 1 base and 7 bases, there was a span of 8 bases. In germline, CDR1 is SEHNR, CDR2 FQNEAQ (reference sequence). CDR3 size: 12 residues. CDR3 in DNA: TGTGCCAGCAGCTTAGTAACGCGGGAGCAGTACTTC. This sequence encodes CASSLVTREQYF. Based on the CDR3 plus reference TRBV7-9 and TRBJ2-7, the full variable domain is DTGVSQNPRHKITKRGQNVTFRCDPISEHNRLYWYRQTLGQGPEFLTYFQNEAQLEKSRLLSDRFSAERPKGSFSTLEIQRTEQGDSAMYLCASSLVTREQYFGPGTRLTVT.

The chain combines TRBV12-3 or TRBV12-4 with TRBJ2-3; maybe TRBD2 (5 bases). The ends were cut back, 5 bases at V and 4 bases at J, with 19 bases in the middle. CDR3 length: 16 residues. This CDR3 is CASSPAPLVGADTQYF. The CDR3 region has the DNA TGTGCCAGCAGTCCCGCCCCCCTAGTCGGGGCAGATACGCAGTATTTT.

This chain joins TRBV12-3 or TRBV12-4 and TRBJ1-2; D perhaps matches TRBD1 (6 bases). V was shortened by 6 bases and J by 3 bases, with 11 bases between the two germline ends. This CDR3 has 13 amino acids. In nucleotides, the CDR3 is TGTGCCAGCAGCGCACAGGGCTACTATGGCTACACCTTC. Translated: CASSAQGYYGYTF.

V and J are TRBV2 and TRBJ2-2; TRBD2 aligns across 13 bases. Per germline, CDR1 SNHLY and CDR2 FYNNEI. Trimming took 4 bases from V and 5 from J; bases not matched to a gene: 10. The CDR3 loop spans 18 amino acids. CDR3 coding DNA: TGTGCCAGCAGTGGGGACAGGGGACTAGCGGGAAATACCGGGGAGCTGTTTTTT. Amino acid sequence: CASSGDRGLAGNTGELFF.

The chain couples TRBV2 to TRBJ2-1; TRBD1 is a possible D gene (5 bases). V was cut by 7 bases and J by 6 bases, with 10 bases left in between. The CDR3 is made up of 12 amino acids. CDR1 is SNHLY and CDR2 is FYNNEI in the germline V gene. CDR3 in amino acids: CASTQGSNEQFF. The CDR3 DNA follows: TGTGCCAGCACTCAGGGTAGCAATGAGCAGTTCTTC.

This clonotype was seen at least ten times. This chain uses TRBV7-8 with TRBJ1-5, with TRBD1 identical over 8 bases. Germline V gives CDR1 SGHVS, CDR2 FQNEAQ. CDR3 length: 14 amino acids. Trimming took 6 bases from V and 4 from J; bases not matched to a gene: 5. The CDR3, as DNA: TGTGCCAGCAGGAGGACAGGGCTAAATCAGCCCCAGCATTTT. Translation gives CASRRTGLNQPQHF.

This clonotype was recorded at least ten times. For the CDR3, the DNA is TGTGCCAGCAACTCACCCCTTTTAAGCACAGATACGCAGTATTTT. This translates into CASNSPLLSTDTQYF. J is TRBJ2-3 and V is TRBV27; no firm D call. There are 15 residues in the CDR3. The germline gives CDR1 MNHEY, CDR2 SMNVEV (reference sequence). Trimming removed 7 bases from V and 0 bases from J, with 14 bases in between.